This TCR beta chain was recovered during a study of blood T cell repertoires in COVID-19. The CDR3 extends over 15 amino acids. Germline assignment: CDR1 MNHEY and CDR2 SMNVEV (reference sequence). The trim removed 6 bases at V and 2 bases at J, leaving 3 bases unmatched. The method was immunoSEQ multiplex PCR; TCRdb's version includes in-frame clones alone and lacks a portion of them. This sample has more than 110,000 clones, with more than 85% found just once. The sequenced sample was peripheral blood. The chain joins TRBV27 to TRBJ2-7; 14 positions match TRBD2. The receptor's source is a human donor in a cohort sampled during active COVID-19. This chain's CDR3 is CASSPGLAGAYEQYF. CDR3 in DNA: TGTGCCAGCAGCCCGGGACTAGCGGGGGCCTACGAGCAGTACTTC.